A single sample gave rise to the 8 T cell receptor beta chains below, sequenced in a study of cytotoxic CD8 clonotypes in ibrutinib-treated CLL. Assay used: immunoSEQ multiplex PCR; TCRdb lists only in-frame clones, some missing. The table includes 70,000 to 80,000 clones, roughly 85% detected once. The input for sequencing was PBMCs, taken after 24 months of ibrutinib treatment. Receptors were obtained from a human donor with chronic lymphocytic leukemia.

The genes are TRBV7-9 and TRBJ2-2; a possible D gene is TRBD2 (6 bases). The V gene lost 8 bases and the J gene lost 6 bases, with 25 bases spanning the gap. From germline, CDR1 is SEHNR and CDR2 FQNEAQ (reference sequence). The CDR3 covers 17 residues. CDR3 in amino acids: CASFSAGPLAFSGELFF. CDR3 DNA: TGTGCCAGCTTCAGTGCTGGGCCACTAGCTTTCTCCGGGGAGCTGTTTTTT.

This rearrangement joins TRBV5-1 to TRBJ1-4; 7 nucleotides agree with TRBD1. The V gene's germline CDR1 is SGHRS and CDR2 YFSETQ. There are 14 residues in the CDR3. Trimming cost V 1 base and J 6 bases; bases outside gene matches: 3. CDR3 sequence: CASSLSGGDEKLFF. The CDR3, as DNA: TGCGCCAGCAGCTTGTCAGGGGGAGATGAAAAACTGTTTTTT.

V is TRBV10-3 and J is TRBJ2-5; 7 bases are a match to TRBD1. The trim removed 4 bases at V and 1 base at J, leaving 6 bases unmatched. Looked up from germline, CDR1 is ENHRY and CDR2 is SYGVKD. The CDR3 has 15 amino acids. In nucleotides, the CDR3 is TGTGCCATCAGTGCGAGACAGGGTCCCCAAGAGACCCAGTACTTC. Its protein product is CAISARQGPQETQYF.

The V and J genes are TRBV29-1 and TRBJ2-3; tentatively, D is TRBD1 (5 bases). The CDR3 is 13 residues long. V shed 4 bases and J shed 3 bases, with 11 bases lying between them. Germline CDR1 is SQVTM and CDR2 is ANQGSEA. The CDR3 loop is CSVVWAGTDTQYF. The CDR3 nucleotides read TGCAGCGTTGTGTGGGCAGGGACAGATACGCAGTATTTT.

The chain employs TRBV28 and TRBJ2-7, with TRBD1 as a possible D gene (5 bases). This CDR3 region has 13 residues. Deletions cut 6 bases from V and 7 bases from J, with 16 bases between. The germline V gene has CDR1 MDHEN and CDR2 SYDVKM. CDR3: CASSTWGGQEQYF. CDR3 coding DNA: TGTGCCAGCAGCACCTGGGGCGGACAAGAGCAGTACTTC.

This chain joins TRBV23-1 and TRBJ2-1; 8 bases align to TRBD2. TRBV23-1 is marked as an open reading frame, function uncertain. This CDR3 has 16 amino acids. The J segment lost 1 base and the V segment lost 0 bases, leaving 2 bases of the junction unmatched. CDR3 in DNA: TGCGCCAGCAGTCAATCGACGGGAGGGTCCTACAATGAGCAGTTCTTC. This encodes CASSQSTGGSYNEQFF.

This clone was counted a few times. This chain links TRBV9 with TRBJ1-1; D unclear. The germline V and J ends were trimmed by 4 bases and 1 base, with 8 bases remaining between them. The length of the CDR3 is 13 residues. The germline V gene has CDR1 SGDLS and CDR2 YYNGEE. CDR3 in DNA: TGTGCCAGCAGCCTGGGGTCGAACACTGAAGCTTTCTTT. As protein: CASSLGSNTEAFF.

The chain combines TRBV18 with TRBJ2-3; D perhaps matches TRBD1 (6 bases). The CDR3 runs to 15 residues. Germline CDR1 and CDR2: KGHSH and LQKENI. The V end lost 5 bases, the J end lost 4 bases, and 16 bases lay between the germline ends. The DNA for the CDR3 is TGTGCCAGCTCATTCGGACAGCCTCCGGCAGATACGCAGTATTTT. Its protein is CASSFGQPPADTQYF.